The 30 T cell receptor beta chains listed next were all sequenced from one sample in a study of response to subunit inactivated influenza vaccine. MiXCR, run by TCRdb on the RT-PCR reads, gives a single entry per CDR3 protein. The profile shows 490,000 or so distinct CDR3 sequences, less than 8% of them singletons. This specimen consisted of PBMCs from blood, obtained about 24 months after vaccination. These TCRs come from a man between 50 and 75 years old who received an inactivated influenza vaccine.

This clonotype was seen many times. The chain couples TRBV27 to TRBJ2-4; possibly TRBD2 for D (5 bases). Germline values: CDR1 MNHEY, CDR2 SMNVEV (reference sequence). CDR3 size: 15 residues. Trimming left V 4 bases short and J 0 bases short, with 10 bases between. The CDR3 nucleotides read TGTGCCAGCAGTTCTGGAGGACTAGCCAAAAACATTCAGTACTTC. Amino acids: CASSSGGLAKNIQYF.

This clonotype has a count of ten or more. CDR3 amino acids: CASSPTTIHEQFF. The DNA of the CDR3 is TGTGCCAGCAGTCCCACGACTATCCATGAGCAGTTCTTC. This sequence joins TRBV12-3 or TRBV12-4 and TRBJ2-1, with a tentative D call TRBD2 (5 bases). Deletions cut 5 bases from V and 8 bases from J, with 13 bases between. CDR3 size: 13 residues.

The V gene is TRBV6-1, the J gene TRBJ2-7; 7 bases fit TRBD1. The germline V gene encodes CDR1 MNHNS and CDR2 SASEGT. J gave up 12 bases and V 6 bases, and 14 bases lay outside the gene matches. The CDR3 length is 13 residues. The CDR3 is CASRRDSQTFWYF. The CDR3 bases are TGTGCCAGCAGGAGGGACAGTCAAACTTTTTGGTACTTC.

In this sample, this clonotype turned up a few times. The CDR3 region is CAWSWGRTEAFF. CDR3 DNA sequence: TGTGCCTGGAGTTGGGGGAGGACTGAAGCTTTCTTT. V gene TRBV30 combines with J gene TRBJ1-1; possibly TRBD1 for D (5 bases). The CDR3 has 12 residues. Germline V gene data show CDR1 as GTSNPN and CDR2 as SVGIG (reference sequence). The V end was cut by 2 bases, the J end by 5 bases, with 9 bases between.

This clonotype came up a few times. The chain carries TRBV19 and TRBJ2-7; TRBD2 agrees at 7 bases. CDR3 size: 14 residues. Germline CDR1 and CDR2: LNHDA and SQIVND (reference sequence). V was clipped by 2 bases and J by 4 bases; unmatched bases: 5. CDR3 loop: CASSIPGTKYEQYF. The CDR3 DNA follows: TGTGCCAGTAGTATACCCGGGACTAAATACGAGCAGTACTTC.

This chain connects TRBV19 to TRBJ2-1; the match to TRBD2 covers 9 bases. Germline V gene lookup returns CDR1 LNHDA and CDR2 SQIVND (reference sequence). The CDR3 extends over 14 amino acids. The junction had 15 bases not matched to a gene; V was cut back by 5 bases and J by 16 bases. CDR3 sequence reads: CASSVGLAGQAVFF. The CDR3 DNA reads TGTGCCAGTAGTGTGGGCCTAGCGGGGCAGGCGGTATTCTTC.

In this sample, this clonotype turned up many times. V and J are TRBV28 and TRBJ2-7; 7 nucleotides agree with TRBD1. Germline lookup yields CDR1 MDHEN and CDR2 SYDVKM. The length of the CDR3 is 18 residues. V was clipped by 6 bases and J by 0 bases; unmatched bases: 17. Here the CDR3 DNA reads TGTGCCAGCAGCGGTCCGGGACAGACCTACCAGGACTCCTACGAGCAGTACTTC. It specifies CASSGPGQTYQDSYEQYF. The full variable domain, rest sourced from reference TRBV28 and TRBJ2-7, is DVKVTQSSRYLVKRTGEKVFLECVQDMDHENMFWYRQDPGLGLRLIYFSYDVKMKEKGDIPEGYSVSREKKERFSLILESASTNQTSMYLCASSGPGQTYQDSYEQYFGPGTRLTVT.

This clonotype showed up just a few times. The chain is built from TRBV11-2 and TRBJ2-1; TRBD1 might be the D (6 bases). This CDR3 region has 15 residues. The V end was cut by 4 bases, the J end by 7 bases, with 17 bases between. The germline V gene has CDR1 SGHAT and CDR2 FQNNGV. This chain's CDR3 is CASSSALDRLNEQFF. CDR3 DNA: TGTGCCAGCAGCTCCGCCCTCGACAGGTTGAATGAGCAGTTCTTC.

In nucleotides, the CDR3 is TGCAGTGCTACGAAGGGGGGAGAGACCCAGTACTTC. As protein: CSATKGGETQYF. V usage is TRBV20-1 and J usage is TRBJ2-5; D may match TRBD1 or TRBD2 (6 bases each). The CDR3 spans 12 residues. Trimming removed 4 bases from V and 4 bases from J, with 10 bases in between. Germline V lookup: CDR1 DFQATT, CDR2 SNEGSKA (reference sequence).

The chain carries TRBV7-9 and TRBJ2-7, with D possibly TRBD1 on 6 matching bases. The V end was cut by 7 bases, the J end by 3 bases, with 10 bases between. The CDR3 is made up of 12 amino acids. Germline V gene sequence: CDR1 SEHNR, CDR2 FQNEAQ (reference sequence). CDR3 coding DNA: TGTGCCAGCAATAACAGGGACTACGAGCAGTACTTC. Translation: CASNNRDYEQYF.

This clonotype was picked up a small number of times. This rearrangement joins TRBV10-3 to TRBJ2-7; D not certain. Looked up from germline, CDR1 is ENHRY and CDR2 is SYGVKD. V shed 0 bases and J shed 2 bases, with 14 bases lying between them. This CDR3 region has 16 residues. This chain's CDR3 is CAISESRGSQAYEQYF. The CDR3 DNA reads TGTGCCATCAGTGAGTCGCGAGGAAGCCAAGCCTACGAGCAGTACTTC.

This clonotype has only a few counts. The chain employs TRBV4-2 and TRBJ2-5; D perhaps matches TRBD2 (5 bases). Trimming shortened V by 0 bases and J by 1 base, and 9 bases separated the two germline ends. Germline CDR1 and CDR2: LGHNA and YNFKEQ. The CDR3 has 15 residues. CDR3 DNA sequence: TGTGCCAGCAGCCAAGATGATCTAGCCCAAGAGACCCAGTACTTC. Translating it yields CASSQDDLAQETQYF.

This clonotype occurred many times. This rearrangement joins TRBV9 to TRBJ2-1; possibly TRBD1 or TRBD2 for D (6 bases each). V shed 4 bases and J shed 10 bases, with 12 bases lying between them. The CDR3 totals 12 residues. CDR1 is SGDLS and CDR2 is YYNGEE in the germline V gene. In DNA form, the CDR3 reads TGTGCCAGCAGCCCCGTCGGGGGCGAGCAGTTCTTC. It is translated as CASSPVGGEQFF.

This CDR3 is CASSYPPAGSNTGELFF. In nucleotides, the CDR3 is TGTGCCAGCAGTTACCCCCCGGCGGGGTCGAACACCGGGGAGCTGTTTTTT. J is TRBJ2-2 and V is TRBV6-2 or TRBV6-3; D is possibly TRBD2 (6 bases). Trimming took off 2 bases at V and 0 bases at J, with 13 bases between the two ends. The CDR3 totals 17 residues. Germline CDR1 MNHEY, CDR2 SVGEGT.

The V gene is TRBV20-1, the J gene TRBJ1-1; the D is unclear. Trimming stripped 4 bases from V and 4 bases from J, with 10 bases between. This CDR3 region has 12 residues. Germline V gene sequence: CDR1 DFQATT, CDR2 SNEGSKA (reference sequence). The chain's CDR3 is CSAKQSSTEAFF. As DNA, the CDR3 is TGCAGTGCTAAACAGTCAAGCACTGAAGCTTTCTTT.

This clonotype has at least ten counts. This sequence joins TRBV9 and TRBJ2-1; the match to TRBD1 covers 7 bases. Germline V gene data show CDR1 as SGDLS and CDR2 as YYNGEE. Trimming took 4 bases from V and 8 from J; bases not matched to a gene: 15. The CDR3 totals 16 residues. The CDR3 protein is CASSKTGFYSGDEQFF. In DNA, the CDR3 is TGTGCCAGCAGCAAGACAGGGTTTTATTCCGGCGATGAGCAGTTCTTC. The entire variable domain, with the rest obtained from reference TRBV9 and TRBJ2-1, is as follows: DSGVTQTPKHLITATGQRVTLRCSPRSGDLSVYWYQQSLDQGLQFLIQYYNGEERAKGNILERFSAQQFPDLHSELNLSSLELGDSALYFCASSKTGFYSGDEQFFGPGTRLTVL.

The gene calls are TRBV6-2 or TRBV6-3 and TRBJ2-5; no clear D. CDR1 and CDR2 (germline): MNHEY, SVGEGT. The CDR3 covers 14 residues. V was cut by 3 bases and J by 7 bases, with 15 bases left in between. CDR3 region: CASSYGRALGTQYF. The CDR3 DNA is TGTGCCAGCAGTTATGGACGGGCCCTGGGGACCCAGTACTTC.

This clonotype was counted at least ten times. The chain has TRBV9 and TRBJ1-2; D unresolved. The V and J ends lost 0 bases and 5 bases respectively, with 8 bases between them. CDR3 length: 13 residues. Germline-derived CDR1 and CDR2 are SGDLS and YYNGEE. CDR3 DNA sequence: TGTGCCAGCAGCGTAGCTCCGACGTATGGCTACACCTTC. It encodes CASSVAPTYGYTF. The whole variable domain, filled in from reference TRBV9 and TRBJ1-2, reads DSGVTQTPKHLITATGQRVTLRCSPRSGDLSVYWYQQSLDQGLQFLIQYYNGEERAKGNILERFSAQQFPDLHSELNLSSLELGDSALYFCASSVAPTYGYTFGSGTRLTVV.

This clonotype was counted at least ten times. The genes are TRBV7-2 and TRBJ2-2; TRBD2 matches at 12 bases. The CDR3 spans 16 residues. Trimming took 5 bases from V and 6 from J; bases not matched to a gene: 7. CDR1 SGHTA and CDR2 FQGNSA come from the germline V gene. The CDR3 is CASSTPSGRAAGELFF. The CDR3 DNA is TGTGCCAGCAGCACACCTAGCGGGAGGGCCGCCGGGGAGCTGTTTTTT.

V usage is TRBV15 and J usage is TRBJ2-1, with TRBD2 as a possible D gene (5 bases). CDR1 is LNHNV and CDR2 is YYDKDF in the germline V gene (reference sequence). Trimming took 0 bases from V and 9 from J, leaving 15 bases between them. This CDR3 region has 15 residues. The CDR3 sequence is CATSRDRLARGEQFF. CDR3 bases: TGTGCCACCAGCAGAGATAGGCTAGCCCGCGGTGAGCAGTTCTTC.

This chain links TRBV3-1 with TRBJ1-3, with 7 bases that match TRBD1. V shed 3 bases, J shed 0 bases, and the junction held 5 bases outside the gene matches. Germline CDR1 reads LGHDT; CDR2 reads YNNKEL (reference sequence). CDR3 length: 16 residues. The CDR3 region has the DNA TGTGCCAGCAGCCACGACAGGGCGATCTCTGGAAACACCATATATTTT. It encodes CASSHDRAISGNTIYF.

The rearrangement joins TRBV10-3 to TRBJ2-7, with TRBD2 matching 8 bases. The ends lost 10 bases at V and 2 bases at J; junction bases unmatched: 10. Per the germline V gene, CDR1 is ENHRY and CDR2 is SYGVKD. CDR3 size: 14 residues. The CDR3 DNA reads TGTGCCACAAATACGGCGCGGGGGGCCTACGAGCAGTACTTC. It codes for CATNTARGAYEQYF.

The sample holds a few counts of this clonotype. The chain has TRBV3-1 and TRBJ1-2, with 9 bases identical to TRBD1. CDR3 length equals 14 residues. V was clipped by 5 bases and J by 8 bases; unmatched bases: 9. CDR1 and CDR2 from the germline V gene are LGHDT and YNNKEL (reference sequence). The CDR3 reads CASSTRDREIGYTF. The CDR3 DNA follows: TGTGCCAGCAGCACTCGGGACAGGGAGATCGGCTACACCTTC.

The table lists this clonotype with a few counts. The V call is TRBV19, the J call TRBJ2-7; 7 nucleotides align to TRBD2. Germline loops: CDR1 LNHDA, CDR2 SQIVND (reference sequence). V shed 4 bases and J 5 bases; nucleotides not matched to a gene: 8. The CDR3 covers 14 residues. The CDR3 sequence is CASSTRGSVDEQYF. The DNA of the CDR3 is TGTGCCAGTAGTACTCGCGGGAGTGTCGACGAGCAGTACTTC.

The chain couples TRBV4-3 to TRBJ2-7; D may correspond to TRBD1 or TRBD2 (5 bases each). Germline CDR1 and CDR2: LGHNA and YSLEER. Trimming removed 4 bases at V and 5 bases at J, with 21 bases between. This CDR3 contains 16 residues. The CDR3 protein is CASSRYYRDGVDEQYF. As DNA, the CDR3 is TGCGCCAGCAGCCGATATTACCGGGACGGGGTTGACGAGCAGTACTTC.

This chain joins TRBV20-1 and TRBJ2-1, with 11 positions matching TRBD2. Unmatched junction bases numbered 2, after V lost 5 bases and J lost 2 bases. CDR1 and CDR2 (germline): DFQATT, SNEGSKA (reference sequence). The CDR3 contains 14 residues. CDR3 coding DNA: TGCAGTGCTTATAGCGGGGGGGCCTACAATGAGCAGTTCTTC. Residues: CSAYSGGAYNEQFF.

This clonotype has just a few counts. The genes are TRBV4-2 and TRBJ2-3; D is unresolved. Trimming cost V 0 bases and J 4 bases, with 8 bases left between them. CDR1 and CDR2 from the germline V gene are LGHNA and YNFKEQ. This CDR3 has 14 amino acids. The CDR3 nucleotides are TGTGCCAGCAGCCAAGATACCGGCGCAGATACGCAGTATTTT. As protein: CASSQDTGADTQYF.

This clonotype has more than one count but fewer than ten. This chain joins TRBV20-1 and TRBJ1-4, with D possibly being TRBD1 (5 bases). The CDR3 totals 15 residues. V lost 0 bases and J 3 bases, leaving 11 bases between the germline ends. Germline loops: CDR1 DFQATT, CDR2 SNEGSKA (reference sequence). In DNA, the CDR3 is TGCAGTGCTAGAGATCTGGCAGGGCCTAATGAAAAACTGTTTTTT. It translates to CSARDLAGPNEKLFF.

The V and J genes are TRBV12-3 or TRBV12-4 and TRBJ2-1; 7 bases agree with TRBD2. CDR3 length equals 17 residues. Trimming cost V 5 bases and J 9 bases; bases outside gene matches: 19. CDR3 DNA: TGTGCCAGCAGTCCAGCGGGGTATACTAGCGCGGACGGTGAGCAGTTCTTC. It codes for CASSPAGYTSADGEQFF.

The CDR3 region has the DNA TGTGCCAGCAGCTTAGAGGCAGCCGTCGTGACCCAGTACTTC. Protein: CASSLEAAVVTQYF. The V call is TRBV7-9, the J call TRBJ2-5, with D unresolved. The germline V and J ends were trimmed by 1 base and 7 bases, with 13 bases remaining between them. The CDR3 runs to 14 residues. The V gene's germline CDR1 is SEHNR and CDR2 FQNEAQ (reference sequence).